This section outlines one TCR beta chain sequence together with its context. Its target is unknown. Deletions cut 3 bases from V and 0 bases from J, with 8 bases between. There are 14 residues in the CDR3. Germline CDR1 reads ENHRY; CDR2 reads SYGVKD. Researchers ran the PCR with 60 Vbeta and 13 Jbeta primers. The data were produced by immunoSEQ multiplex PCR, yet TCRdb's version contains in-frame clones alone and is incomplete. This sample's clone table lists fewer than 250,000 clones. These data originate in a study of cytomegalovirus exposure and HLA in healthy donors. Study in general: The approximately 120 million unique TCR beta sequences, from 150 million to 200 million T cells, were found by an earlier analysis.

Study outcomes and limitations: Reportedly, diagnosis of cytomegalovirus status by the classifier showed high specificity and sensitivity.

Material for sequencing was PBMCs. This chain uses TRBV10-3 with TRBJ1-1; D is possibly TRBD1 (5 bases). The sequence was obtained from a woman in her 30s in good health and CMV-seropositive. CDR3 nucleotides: TGTGCCATCAGTGACGCAGGGTTGAACACTGAAGCTTTCTTT. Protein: CAISDAGLNTEAFF.